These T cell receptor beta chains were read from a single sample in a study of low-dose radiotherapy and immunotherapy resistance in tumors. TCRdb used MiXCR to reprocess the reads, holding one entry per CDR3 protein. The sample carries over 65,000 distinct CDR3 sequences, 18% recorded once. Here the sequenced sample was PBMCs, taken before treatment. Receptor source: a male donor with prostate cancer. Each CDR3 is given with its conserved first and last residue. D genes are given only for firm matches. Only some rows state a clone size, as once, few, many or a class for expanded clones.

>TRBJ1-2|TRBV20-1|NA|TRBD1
TGCAGTGCAGGACAGGGAAAGTCCTATGGCTACACCTTC
CSAGQGKSYGYTF
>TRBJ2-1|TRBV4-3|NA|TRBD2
TGCGCCAGCAGCCAAGGCGGGACTAGCGGGGGGGGCTCCTACAATGAGCAGTTCTTC
CASSQGGTSGGGSYNEQFF
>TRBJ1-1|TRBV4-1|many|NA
TGCGCCAGCAGCGAGGGAAGCATGAACACTGAAGCTTTCTTT
CASSEGSMNTEAFF
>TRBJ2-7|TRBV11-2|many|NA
TGTGCCAGCAGCTTAGGGGAGACCTACGAGCAGTACTTC
CASSLGETYEQYF
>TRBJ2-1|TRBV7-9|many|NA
TGTGCCAGCAGCGCCGGGGGCTACAATGAGCAGTTCTTC
CASSAGGYNEQFF
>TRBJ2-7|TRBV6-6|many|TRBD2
TGTGCCTCCCAACGGGGGACTACGGCGGTAGAGCAGTACTTC
CASQRGTTAVEQYF
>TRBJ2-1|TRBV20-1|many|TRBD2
TGCAGTGCTAAGCGGGGGGGAAACAATGAGCAGTTCTTC
CSAKRGGNNEQFF
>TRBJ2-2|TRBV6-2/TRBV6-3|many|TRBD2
TGTGCCAGCAGTTACGCGGGGGGCGCCGGGGAGCTGTTTTTT
CASSYAGGAGELFF
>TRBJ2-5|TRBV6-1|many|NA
TGTGCCAGCAGCTGGACAGTAGGAGAGACCCAGTACTTC
CASSWTVGETQYF
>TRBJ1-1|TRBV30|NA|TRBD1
TGTGCCTGGAGTACCAGGGGGCACTTGACTGAAGCTTTCTTT
CAWSTRGHLTEAFF
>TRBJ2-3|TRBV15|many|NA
TGTGCCACCAGCAGTTCCGGGATCTCCACAGATACGCAGTATTTT
CATSSSGISTDTQYF
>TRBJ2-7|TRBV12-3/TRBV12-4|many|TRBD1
TGTGCCAGCAGTTTCGGGACAGAGACCTACGAGCAGTACTTC
CASSFGTETYEQYF
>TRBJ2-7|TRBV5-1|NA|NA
TGCGCCAGCACCGGGACCGTAACCTACGAGCAGTACTTC
CASTGTVTYEQYF
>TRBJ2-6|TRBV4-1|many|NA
TGCGCCAGCAGCCAATCAATACAGGGAAGCGCTGGGGCCAACGTCCTGACTTTC
CASSQSIQGSAGANVLTF
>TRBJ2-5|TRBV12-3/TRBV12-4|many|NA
TGTGCCAGCAGTGGGATTAGTGAGACCCAGTACTTC
CASSGISETQYF
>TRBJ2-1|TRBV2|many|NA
TGTGCCAGCAGTGACACGGGCGTTGTGCCCTTGAATGAGCAGTTCTTC
CASSDTGVVPLNEQFF
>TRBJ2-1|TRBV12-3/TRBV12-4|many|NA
TGTGCCAGCAGTTCCGGGACGGTGAATGAGCAGTTCTTC
CASSSGTVNEQFF
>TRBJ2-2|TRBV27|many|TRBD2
TGTGCCAGCAGCTTACTAGCGGGGGCGAACACCGGGGAGCTGTTTTTT
CASSLLAGANTGELFF
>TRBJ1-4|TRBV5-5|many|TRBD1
TGTGCCAGCAGCTCTCGACAGGGGGAAAAACTGTTTTTT
CASSSRQGEKLFF
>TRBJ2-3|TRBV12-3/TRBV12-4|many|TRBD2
TGTGCCAGCAGTCCTCCGGGGGGGGCCCCAGATACGCAGTATTTT
CASSPPGGAPDTQYF
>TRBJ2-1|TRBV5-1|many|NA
TGCGCCAGCAGCTTCTCTGGGGATAATGAGCAGTTCTTC
CASSFSGDNEQFF
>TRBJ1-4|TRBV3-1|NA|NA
TGTGCCAGCAGCCGGGGGAACGGTAAAAAACTGTTTTTT
CASSRGNGKKLFF
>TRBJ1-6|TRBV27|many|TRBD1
TGTGCCAGCAGGGGGACAGGGGGCCCCGGAGTCCTCCTCCACTTT
CASRGTGGPGVLLHF
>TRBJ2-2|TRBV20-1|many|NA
TGCAGTGCTAAGTTTCGGGGGGCCGTAACCGGGGAGCTGTTTTTT
CSAKFRGAVTGELFF
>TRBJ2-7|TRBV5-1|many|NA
TGCGCCAGCAGGGAGTCAGGGAATCACGAGCAGTACTTC
CASRESGNHEQYF
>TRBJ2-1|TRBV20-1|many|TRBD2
TGCAGTGCTAGTGGGACTAGCGGTAACAATGAGCAGTTCTTC
CSASGTSGNNEQFF
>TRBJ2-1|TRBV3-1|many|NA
TGTGCCAGCAGCCAAGATAGGAGAGGCGGCAATGAGCAGTTCTTC
CASSQDRRGGNEQFF
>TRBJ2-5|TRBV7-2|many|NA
TGTGCCAGCAGCTTGACCCCGGGACTCCCAGAGACCCAGTACTTC
CASSLTPGLPETQYF
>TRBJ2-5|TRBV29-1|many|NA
TGCAGCGTTGAAGAGGCGCGAGACAGCCAAGAGACCCAGTACTTC
CSVEEARDSQETQYF
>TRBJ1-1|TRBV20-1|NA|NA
TGCAGTGCTCGGGGGGGGTCGTTCGGGGACACTGAAGCTTTCTTT
CSARGGSFGDTEAFF
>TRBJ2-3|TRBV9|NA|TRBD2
TGTGCCAGCGCTGGGGTAGCGGGATCAGATACGCAGTATTTT
CASAGVAGSDTQYF
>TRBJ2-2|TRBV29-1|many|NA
TGCAGCGTTGCAGCGTGGCCCGGAGGGGAGCTGTTTTTT
CSVAAWPGGELFF
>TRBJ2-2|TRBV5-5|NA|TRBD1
TGTGCCAGCAGCTCCCCCCAGGGGGTCGGTCCCGGGGAGCTGTTTTTT
CASSSPQGVGPGELFF
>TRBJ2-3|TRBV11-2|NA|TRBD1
TGTGCCAGCAGGCCTCTCCGGGACAGGGCCGTTACGCAGTATTTT
CASRPLRDRAVTQYF
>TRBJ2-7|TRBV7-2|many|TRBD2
TGTGCCAGCAGCTCGGAACTAGCGGGGGGGCGCTACGAGCAGTACTTC
CASSSELAGGRYEQYF
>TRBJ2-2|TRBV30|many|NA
TGTGCCTGGAGTAATAGGGTCGGCGGGGAGCTGTTTTTT
CAWSNRVGGELFF
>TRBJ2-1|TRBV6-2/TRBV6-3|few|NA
TGTGCCAGCCGGGACGGAAGTTACAATGAGCAGTTCTTC
CASRDGSYNEQFF
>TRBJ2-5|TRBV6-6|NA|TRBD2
TGTGCCAGCAGAGGACTAGCGGGGGACGGGACCCAGTACTTC
CASRGLAGDGTQYF
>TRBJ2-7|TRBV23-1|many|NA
TGCGCCAGCAGTCGACGACGGGACTACGAGCAGTACTTC
CASSRRRDYEQYF
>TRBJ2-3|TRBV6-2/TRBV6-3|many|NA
TGTGCCAGCAGCAACAGTGATACGCAGTATTTT
CASSNSDTQYF
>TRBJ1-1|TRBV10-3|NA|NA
TGTGCCATCAGTGAGCCCGCGGTGGACACTGAAGCTTTCTTT
CAISEPAVDTEAFF
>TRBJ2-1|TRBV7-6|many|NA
TGTGCCAGCAGCTTAACCGGGACACTTTACAATGAGCAGTTCTTC
CASSLTGTLYNEQFF
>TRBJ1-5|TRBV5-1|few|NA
TGCGCCAGCAGCTTGGGGGGGTCGGAGCAGCCCCAGCATTTT
CASSLGGSEQPQHF
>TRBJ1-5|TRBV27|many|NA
TGTGCCAGCAGCCCCGGGGGCGGGCCCCAGCATTTT
CASSPGGGPQHF
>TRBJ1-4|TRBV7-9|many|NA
TGTGCCAGCAGCAGGGGAGTGGCGGAAAAACTGTTTTTT
CASSRGVAEKLFF
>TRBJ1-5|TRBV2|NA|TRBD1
TGTGCCAGTAAGGACAGGGTTGGTCAGCCCCAGCATTTT
CASKDRVGQPQHF
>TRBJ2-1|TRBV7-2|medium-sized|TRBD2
TGTGCCAGCAGCTTTGCGACCGGGGGGGGAGCCTATGAGCAGTTCTTC
CASSFATGGGAYEQFF